Listed below are T cell receptor beta chains from one sample, sequenced in a study of T cells after yellow fever vaccination. TCRdb re-called the 5' RACE reads through MiXCR, storing one row per CDR3 protein. This sample has 300,000 to 400,000 distinct CDR3 sequences, with about an eighth found just once. The material was CD4+ T cells sorted from PBMCs, obtained 15 days after the yellow fever booster vaccination. The receptor source for this set is a man aged 18 to 30 who received the YFV17D yellow fever vaccine. CDR3s include the opening cysteine and the closing phenylalanine or tryptophan.

V | CDR3
TRBV7-9 | CASSLEAGAPLHF
TRBV20-1 | CSAIRGTGGRSGELFF
TRBV10-3 | CAISGGQDEAFF
TRBV7-2 | CASSLAFRGEDGYTF
TRBV5-1 | CASSLLGQASTDTQYF
TRBV3-1 | CASRQGADTGELFF
TRBV7-2 | CASSLVSSRNEKLFF
TRBV4-3 | CASSPGASGDTGELFF
TRBV5-1 | CASSYGRSNYGYTF
TRBV4-3 | CASSQDWEGWTEAFF
TRBV7-3 | CASSKQGLDTGELFF
TRBV6-5 | CASSYSAGGFYGYTF
TRBV7-2 | CASSLVGGGITDTQYF
TRBV12-3/TRBV12-4 | CASSVGTGQETQYF
TRBV4-3 | CASSQEQGRDIQYF
TRBV6-1 | CASSDTNYGYTF
TRBV4-2 | CASSTLTGARGNYGYTF
TRBV20-1 | CSARSSGGPGTGELFF
TRBV6-2/TRBV6-3 | CASSPGTGMDIQYF
TRBV7-2 | CASSLWSGTGGRQPQHF
TRBV4-1 | CASHKGLGDSPLHF
TRBV29-1 | CSVEGSYNEQFF
TRBV6-6 | CAISGQRYGYTF
TRBV6-5 | CASSGTGGYGYTF
TRBV18 | CASSPDTYNSPLHF
TRBV5-4 | CASSSKTGADEQYF
TRBV27 | CASSRVGGRGVNTEAFF
TRBV9 | CASSVGLAGGSTDTQYF
TRBV12-3/TRBV12-4 | CASSFPIRPGRGTANEQFF
TRBV6-6 | CASSYVQGTDTQYF
TRBV12-5 | CASGSSQGKYQETQYF
TRBV7-9 | CASSLKLAGGYYGYTF